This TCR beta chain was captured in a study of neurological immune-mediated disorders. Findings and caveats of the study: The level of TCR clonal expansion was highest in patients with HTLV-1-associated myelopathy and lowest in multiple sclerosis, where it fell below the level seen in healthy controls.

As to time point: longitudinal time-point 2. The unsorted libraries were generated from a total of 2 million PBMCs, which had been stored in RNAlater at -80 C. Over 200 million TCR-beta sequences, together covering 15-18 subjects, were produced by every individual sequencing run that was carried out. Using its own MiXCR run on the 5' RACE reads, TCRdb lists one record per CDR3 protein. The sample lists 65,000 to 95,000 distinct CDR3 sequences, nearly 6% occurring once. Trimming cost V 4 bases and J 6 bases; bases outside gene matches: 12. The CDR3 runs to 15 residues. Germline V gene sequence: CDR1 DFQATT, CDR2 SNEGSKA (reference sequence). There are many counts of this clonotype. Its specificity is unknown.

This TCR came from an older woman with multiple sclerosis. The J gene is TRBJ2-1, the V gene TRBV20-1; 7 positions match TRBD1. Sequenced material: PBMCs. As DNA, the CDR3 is TGCAGTGCTACCACAGGGGCCTCTCGGAGCAATGAGCAGTTCTTC. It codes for CSATTGASRSNEQFF.